This T cell receptor beta chain was profiled in a study of blood T cell repertoires in COVID-19. Study overall: Sites in the United States, Italy and Spain provided acute and convalescent COVID-19 samples. PBMCs, B-cell-depleted T cells, or T cells provided the cDNA or gDNA that made up the material.

The V gene's germline CDR1 is SGHDN and CDR2 FVKESK. The CDR3 is 13 amino acids. Deletions cut 1 base from V and 2 bases from J, with 6 bases between. Produced via immunoSEQ multiplex PCR; TCRdb's table is partial and in-frame only. The data contain tens of thousands of clones, 81% of them seen just once; the ten biggest clones take up approximately 40%. The V gene is TRBV14, the J gene TRBJ2-7; D is possibly TRBD1 (5 bases). This TCR derives from a man older than 75 with acute or convalescent COVID-19. Sequencing input: peripheral blood. This CDR3 is CASSQVRAYEQYF. DNA for the CDR3: TGTGCCAGCAGCCAAGTCAGGGCCTACGAGCAGTACTTC.